This T cell receptor beta chain was recorded in a study of beta chain features in type 1 diabetes. Study in general: Examination covered some 110,000,000 sorted cells spanning all samples. Findings of the study overall: Across all four CD4+ subsets, people with type 1 diabetes showed modestly shorter TCRB CDR3s. Possible PCR preference for shorter templates applied equally to patients and controls. Lower insertion and higher deletion counts appeared at VDJ junctions in type 1 diabetes patients.

Since all of the isolated RNA was reverse transcribed, expressed TCRB transcripts were what got sequenced. Assay used: immunoSEQ multiplex PCR; TCRdb lists only in-frame clones, some missing. Seen here are approximately 170,000 clones, over 6% observed once, and the top ten hold 0.5%. Of note for this clone: Its antigen remains unknown. Other DNA variants within this sample encode the same CDR3.

Germline V gene data show CDR1 as GTSNPN and CDR2 as SVGIG (reference sequence). The CDR3 is 11 amino acids. The V end was cut by 5 bases, the J end by 4 bases, with 6 bases between. A sort by CD45RO/CCR7/CD25/CD127/CD95/CD27 yielded CD4+ naive, central memory, regulatory and stem cell-like memory cells. This clonotype was sampled from a man in his late teens or twenties with type 1 diabetes. The sample taken for sequencing was central memory CD4+ T cells from blood. V is TRBV30 and J is TRBJ1-3; D not resolved. CDR3 nucleotides: TGTGCCTGGGGCGGCGGAAACACCATATATTTT. Translation gives CAWGGGNTIYF.